One and the same sample provided the 16 T cell receptor beta chains below, sequenced in a study of blood T cell repertoires in COVID-19. Sequencing used immunoSEQ multiplex PCR; TCRdb keeps in-frame clones, though not all of them. The sample holds around 72,000 clones; roughly 87% are singletons and the top ten take around 6.3%. The sequenced sample consisted of peripheral blood. The origin of the receptors is a woman in her fifties or sixties with acute or convalescent COVID-19.

V is TRBV20-1 and J is TRBJ2-5; D might be TRBD2 (5 bases). V lost 3 bases to trimming and J lost 1 base, with 15 bases between them. CDR3 length equals 15 residues. From germline, CDR1 is DFQATT and CDR2 SNEGSKA (reference sequence). The CDR3 loop reads CSASSGNVVQETQYF. CDR3 bases: TGCAGTGCTAGTTCGGGGAATGTCGTCCAAGAGACCCAGTACTTC.

This clone is medium-sized. The chain employs TRBV9 and TRBJ2-7; no clear D. The germline gives CDR1 SGDLS, CDR2 YYNGEE. The V and J ends lost 6 bases and 4 bases respectively, with 14 bases between them. This CDR3 has 13 residues. The CDR3 loop is CASKPSLMYEQYF. The CDR3 nucleotides read TGTGCCAGCAAGCCCTCCCTTATGTACGAGCAGTACTTC.

With respect to this clone: The junction departs from germline at one end; a sequencing error may be responsible. This sequence joins TRBV7-7 and TRBJ2-7; 7 bases fit TRBD2. Germline V gene lookup returns CDR1 SSHAT and CDR2 FNYEAQ (reference sequence). CDR3 length: 13 amino acids. This CDR3 is CASSLERGTEQYF. The CDR3 DNA reads TGTGCTAGCAGCTTAGAGCGGGGCACCGAGCAGTACTTC.

The gene calls are TRBV27 and TRBJ1-1; D is ambiguous. The CDR3 covers 13 residues. V gave up 5 bases and J gave up 7 bases, with 14 bases separating them. Germline values: CDR1 MNHEY, CDR2 SMNVEV (reference sequence). CDR3 sequence (DNA): TGTGCCAGCAGTCATCACGCGATGATTGAAGCTTTCTTT. Translation: CASSHHAMIEAFF.

V gene TRBV19 combines with J gene TRBJ2-7; 11 positions agree with TRBD1. Germline CDR1 LNHDA, CDR2 SQIVND (reference sequence). CDR3 length: 15 amino acids. J was trimmed by 3 bases and V by 5 bases; bases with no gene match: 6. Here the CDR3 reads CASSFGTGGGYEQYF. The CDR3 nucleotides are TGTGCCAGTAGTTTTGGGACAGGGGGAGGCTACGAGCAGTACTTC.

The CDR3 spells CASSLGGGEQFF. CDR3 nucleotides: TGCGCCAGCAGCTTGGGAGGGGGTGAGCAGTTCTTC. This chain joins TRBV5-1 and TRBJ2-1, with D perhaps matching TRBD1 (6 bases). This CDR3 is built from 12 residues. V was shortened by 0 bases and J by 9 bases, with 7 bases between the two germline ends. Per the germline V gene, CDR1 is SGHRS and CDR2 is YFSETQ.

This clone was counted between two and nine times. The V gene is TRBV25-1, the J gene TRBJ2-2; 7 nucleotides agree with TRBD1. Germline CDR1 and CDR2: MGHDK and SYGVNS. The CDR3 covers 14 residues. V dropped 5 bases and J dropped 1; count of bases not matched to a gene: 1. In DNA, the CDR3 is TGTGCCAGCAGTCGGACAGGGAACACCGGGGAGCTGTTTTTT. Residues: CASSRTGNTGELFF.

This chain uses TRBV4-2 with TRBJ2-5, with 10 bases lining up with TRBD1. The germline V gene encodes CDR1 LGHNA and CDR2 YNFKEQ. The CDR3 loop spans 14 amino acids. Unmatched junction bases numbered 7, after V lost 8 bases and J lost 4 bases. The CDR3 DNA reads as TGTGCCAGCCAGAGGGACAGGGGTGGAGAGACCCAGTACTTC. Translation: CASQRDRGGETQYF.

V usage is TRBV6-5 and J usage is TRBJ1-1; 7 nucleotides match TRBD1. V lost 0 bases, J lost 0 bases, and 1 base stayed unmatched. CDR3 length: 15 residues. Germline loops: CDR1 MNHEY, CDR2 SVGAGI. The CDR3 DNA follows: TGTGCCAGCAGTTACTCGACAGGGATGAACACTGAAGCTTTCTTT. The encoded protein is CASSYSTGMNTEAFF.

This CDR3 reads CASSKGQGIKPQHF. The CDR3 DNA is TGTGCCAGCAGCAAGGGACAGGGTATTAAGCCCCAGCATTTT. This chain uses TRBV5-8 with TRBJ1-5; 9 positions agree with TRBD1. Trimming removed 4 bases from V and 8 bases from J; junction bases left unmatched: 7. This CDR3 comprises 14 residues. Per germline, CDR1 SGHTS and CDR2 YDEGEE.

This chain connects TRBV9 to TRBJ2-7; D might be TRBD1 (6 bases). The CDR3 covers 14 residues. V shed 2 bases and J shed 5 bases, with 14 bases lying between them. CDR1 is SGDLS and CDR2 is YYNGEE in the germline V gene. In nucleotides, the CDR3 is TGTGCCAGCAGCGTCTCAGGGGTATTGGACGAGCAGTACTTC. Protein product: CASSVSGVLDEQYF.

The chain uses TRBV3-1 (or the pseudogene TRBV3-2) and TRBJ1-1; D is uncertain. The CDR3 extends over 15 amino acids. V was cut by 4 bases and J by 1 base, with 13 bases left in between. Germline V gene data show CDR1 as LGHDT and CDR2 as YNNKEL (reference sequence). CDR3 nucleotides: TGTGCCAGCAGCCCGGTTTTTACAGCGAACACTGAAGCTTTCTTT. It translates to CASSPVFTANTEAFF.

The rearrangement joins TRBV3-1 (or the pseudogene TRBV3-2) to TRBJ2-7; D not certain. CDR1 and CDR2 (germline): LGHDT, YNNKEL (reference sequence). The CDR3 extends over 13 amino acids. V lost 1 base, J lost 3 bases, and 7 bases lay in between. The CDR3 loop reads CASSQGLGYEQYF. The CDR3 DNA follows: TGTGCCAGCAGCCAAGGACTGGGCTACGAGCAGTACTTC.

V gene TRBV21-1 combines with J gene TRBJ1-1; the table names TRBD1, a call not compared with the DNA. TRBV21-1 is classified as a pseudogene. The CDR3 consists of 16 residues. CDR3 region: CASRWQGLELGTEAFF. In DNA form, the CDR3 reads TGTGCCAGCAGGTGGCAGGGTTTGGAGTTGGGCACTGAAGCTTTCTTT.

This rearrangement joins TRBV18 to TRBJ1-1, with 7 nucleotides matching TRBD1. The CDR3 sequence is 15 residues long. In germline, CDR1 is KGHSH, CDR2 LQKENI. J was trimmed by 4 bases and V by 1 base; bases with no gene match: 6. The CDR3 nucleotides are TGTGCCAGCTCACCACTCGAGGGGGCAGGCACTGAAGCTTTCTTT. Amino acid sequence: CASSPLEGAGTEAFF.

The CDR3 bases are TGTGCCTGGAGTGTACAGGAAAATCAGCCCCAGCATTTT. The encoded protein is CAWSVQENQPQHF. This chain joins TRBV30 and TRBJ1-5, with D possibly TRBD1 on 5 matching bases. CDR1 is GTSNPN and CDR2 is SVGIG in the germline V gene (reference sequence). Trimming pared 0 bases from V and 4 bases from J, leaving 7 bases between. CDR3 length equals 13 residues.